A selection of T cell receptor beta chains follows, all from one sample in a study of blood T cell repertoires in COVID-19. Profiling relied on immunoSEQ multiplex PCR, and the TCRdb table lists in-frame clones only, not all of them. The sample shows 200,000 to 250,000 clones, around 80% of them seen only once. The sequenced material came from peripheral blood. All receptors derive from a human donor in a cohort sampled during active COVID-19. The CDR3 runs from the conserved cysteine through the conserved F or W. The D gene is left open where the match is weak. Some rows have no size entry. The others give once, few or many, or a class for an expanded clone.

clone size | J gene | D gene | V gene | CDR3 protein | CDR3 DNA
NA | TRBJ1-1 | NA | TRBV18 | CASSPEPEMNTEAFF | TGTGCCAGCTCACCAGAGCCGGAGATGAACACTGAAGCTTTCTTT
NA | TRBJ1-2 | TRBD1 | TRBV3-1/TRBV3-2 | CASSGTVDGYGYTF | TGTGCCAGCAGCGGGACAGTTGATGGCTATGGCTACACCTTC
NA | TRBJ1-1 | NA | TRBV19 | CASSMIRGEQAAPGAFF | TGTGCCAGTAGTATGATTAGGGGCGAACAGGCCGCGCCGGGAGCTTTCTTT
NA | TRBJ2-1 | TRBD1 | TRBV10-3 | CAISGGRDRGNEQFF | TGTGCCATCAGTGGGGGTAGGGACAGGGGAAATGAGCAGTTCTTC
NA | TRBJ1-4 | TRBD1 | TRBV18 | CASSPSTGFATNEKLFF | TGTGCCAGCTCACCGTCGACAGGGTTTGCAACTAATGAAAAACTGTTTTTT
NA | TRBJ1-1 | NA | TRBV15 | CATSGGAGPLGDTEAFF | TGTGCCACCAGCGGGGGGGCGGGTCCCCTAGGTGACACTGAAGCTTTCTTT
NA | TRBJ2-7 | TRBD2 | TRBV3-1/TRBV3-2 | CASSQDSTSEMYEQYF | TGTGCCAGCAGCCAAGATTCGACTAGCGAGATGTACGAGCAGTACTTC
NA | TRBJ2-3 | NA | TRBV9 | CASSLGQGDTQYF | TGTGCCAGCAGCCTAGGGCAGGGAGATACGCAGTATTTT
NA | TRBJ2-5 | NA | TRBV2 | CASSDPDSPGETQYF | TGTGCCAGCAGTGATCCCGACTCACCGGGGGAGACCCAGTACTTC
NA | TRBJ2-1 | TRBD2 | TRBV5-1 | CASSSLYSSGEHNEQFF | TGCGCCAGCAGCTCTCTGTACTCTAGCGGGGAACACAATGAGCAGTTCTTC
NA | TRBJ2-1 | TRBD2 | TRBV18 | CASSPQRLAGAFNEQFF | TGTGCCAGCTCACCCCAACGACTAGCGGGTGCCTTCAATGAGCAGTTCTTC
few | TRBJ2-3 | NA | TRBV7-8 | CASSPGVSGRSDTQYF | TGTGCCAGCAGCCCGGGAGTGAGCGGACGCTCAGATACGCAGTATTTT
NA | TRBJ1-3 | NA | TRBV21-1 | CASKSPRTGYSGNTIYF | TGTGCCAGCAAATCCCCTAGAACAGGGTACTCTGGAAACACCATATATTTT
NA | TRBJ2-1 | TRBD2 | TRBV6-4 | CASRGPRGGEQFF | TGTGCCAGCAGAGGCCCCCGCGGGGGTGAGCAGTTCTTC
NA | TRBJ2-1 | TRBD2 | TRBV3-1/TRBV3-2 | CASSHGAGLAYNEQFF | TGTGCCAGCAGCCACGGAGCGGGACTGGCCTACAATGAGCAGTTCTTC
NA | TRBJ2-6 | TRBD1 | TRBV2 | CASRIGTGFPGANVLTF | TGTGCCAGCAGGATCGGGACAGGGTTTCCTGGGGCCAACGTCCTGACTTTC
NA | TRBJ2-3 | TRBD2 | TRBV4-1 | CASSHPGTRRIDSDTQYF | TGCGCCAGCAGCCACCCCGGGACTAGACGTATAGATTCAGATACGCAGTATTTT
NA | TRBJ2-3 | NA | TRBV2 | CASTRGGGIGTDTQYF | TGTGCCAGCACACGAGGGGGCGGGATAGGCACAGATACGCAGTATTTT
NA | TRBJ1-5 | NA | TRBV2 | CASSTTWEEGGNQPQHF | TGTGCCAGCTCCACCACGTGGGAGGAAGGTGGCAATCAGCCCCAGCATTTT
NA | TRBJ1-2 | TRBD1 | TRBV27 | CATGVYRDRTRGYTF | TGTGCCACTGGGGTGTACCGGGACAGGACGAGGGGCTACACCTTC